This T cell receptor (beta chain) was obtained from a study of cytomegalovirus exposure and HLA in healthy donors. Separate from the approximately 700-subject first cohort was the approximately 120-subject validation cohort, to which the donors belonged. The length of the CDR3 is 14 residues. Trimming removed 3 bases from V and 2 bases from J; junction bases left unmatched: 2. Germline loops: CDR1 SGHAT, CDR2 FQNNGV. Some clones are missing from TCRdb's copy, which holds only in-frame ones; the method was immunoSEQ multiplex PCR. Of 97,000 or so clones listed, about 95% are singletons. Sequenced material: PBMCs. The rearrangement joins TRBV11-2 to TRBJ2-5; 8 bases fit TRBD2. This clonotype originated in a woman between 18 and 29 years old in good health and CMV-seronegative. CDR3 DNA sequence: TGTGCCAGCAGCTTCCGGGGGGGACAAGAGACCCAGTACTTC. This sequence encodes CASSFRGGQETQYF.